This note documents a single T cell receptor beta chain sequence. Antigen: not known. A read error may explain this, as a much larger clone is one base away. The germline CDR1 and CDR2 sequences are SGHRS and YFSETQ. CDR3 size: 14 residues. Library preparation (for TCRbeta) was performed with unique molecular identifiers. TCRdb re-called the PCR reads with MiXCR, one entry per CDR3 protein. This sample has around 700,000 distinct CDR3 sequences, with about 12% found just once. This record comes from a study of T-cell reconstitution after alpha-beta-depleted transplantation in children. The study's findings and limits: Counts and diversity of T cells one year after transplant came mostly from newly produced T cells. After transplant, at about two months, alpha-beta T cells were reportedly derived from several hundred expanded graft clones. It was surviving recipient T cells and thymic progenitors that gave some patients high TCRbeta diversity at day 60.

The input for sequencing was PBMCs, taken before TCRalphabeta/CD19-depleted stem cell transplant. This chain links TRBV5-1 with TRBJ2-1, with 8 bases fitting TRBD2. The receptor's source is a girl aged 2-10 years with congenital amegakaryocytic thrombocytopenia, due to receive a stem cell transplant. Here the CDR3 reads CASSFGLAHKEQFF. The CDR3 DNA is TGCGCCAGCAGCTTTGGACTAGCCCACAAAGAGCAGTTCTTC.